This T cell receptor beta chain came from a study of blood T cell repertoires in COVID-19. About the research overall: PBMCs, B-cell-depleted T cells, or T cells were the source of the cDNA or gDNA that made up the material.

Original methodology: Using reference gene primer amplification, nucleated cell counts were estimated. Measured with immunoSEQ multiplex PCR; TCRdb has only the in-frame clones, and not every one. Clone size and the V and J calls come from that table; the DNA yielded D and trimming. The sample holds 450,000 to 500,000 clones, 80% to 90% seen once. The CDR3 spans 14 residues. Trimming left V 8 bases short and J 3 bases short, with 11 bases between. Germline assignment: CDR1 ENHRY and CDR2 SYGVKD. This receptor was obtained from a human donor in a cohort sampled during active COVID-19. V gene TRBV10-3 combines with J gene TRBJ2-6; no reliable D call. The material sequenced was peripheral blood. The CDR3 DNA reads TGTGCCATCCCAGGTTCGGTTGGGGCCAACGTCCTGACTTTC. Its protein product is CAIPGSVGANVLTF.